The present TCR beta chain was sequenced within a study of cytomegalovirus exposure and HLA in healthy donors. Study results and caveats: The majority of CMV-associated TCR beta chains were reported as apparently HLA-restricted in a later analysis. Some V segments, TRBV6-2 and TRBV6-3 among them, were indistinguishable and were therefore excluded.

Germline V CDR1 and CDR2: LNHDA, SQIVND (reference sequence). The germline V and J ends were trimmed by 7 bases and 1 base, with 14 bases remaining between them. CDR3 length: 15 amino acids. Primers included in the PCR were 60 Vbeta and 13 Jbeta primers. Method: immunoSEQ multiplex PCR; TCRdb's copy keeps in-frame clones and lacks some. The table lists roughly 170,000 clones, 77% of them singletons. This clone was picked up a small number of times. Its target is unknown. The TCR was taken from a woman aged 25 to 45 in good health and CMV-seronegative. The gene calls are TRBV19 and TRBJ2-4; D uncertain. Specimen: PBMCs. The CDR3 loop reads CASKSRARAKNIQYF. The CDR3 nucleotides are TGTGCCAGTAAAAGTAGAGCGCGGGCCAAAAACATTCAGTACTTC.